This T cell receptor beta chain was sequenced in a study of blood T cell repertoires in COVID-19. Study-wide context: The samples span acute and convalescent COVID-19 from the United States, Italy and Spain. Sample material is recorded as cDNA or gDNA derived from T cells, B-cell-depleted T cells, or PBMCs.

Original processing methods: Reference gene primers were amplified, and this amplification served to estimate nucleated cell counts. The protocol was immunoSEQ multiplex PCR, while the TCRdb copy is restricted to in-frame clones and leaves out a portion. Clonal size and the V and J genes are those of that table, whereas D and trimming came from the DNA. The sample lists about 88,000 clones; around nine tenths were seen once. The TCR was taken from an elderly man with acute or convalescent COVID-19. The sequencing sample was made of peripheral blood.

This CDR3 reads CASRYAGDLQETQYF. The CDR3 DNA sequence: TGTGCCAGCAGATACGCAGGGGACCTCCAAGAGACCCAGTACTTC. This chain connects TRBV7-2 to TRBJ2-5, with D perhaps TRBD1 (6 bases). Germline CDR1 is SGHTA and CDR2 is FQGNSA. The CDR3 consists of 15 residues. Trimming pared 6 bases from V and 1 base from J, leaving 15 bases between.